The 26 T cell receptor beta chains listed next were all sequenced from one sample in a study of cytomegalovirus exposure and HLA in healthy donors. Researchers ran the PCR with 60 Vbeta and 13 Jbeta primers. Generated by immunoSEQ multiplex PCR, the TCRdb table keeps only in-frame clones and is missing some. The sample lists roughly 100,000 clones, around 63% occurring once. Material for sequencing was PBMCs. These receptor sequences come from a young man in good health and CMV-seronegative.

This clone occurred once. This sequence joins TRBV6-5 and TRBJ2-1; the match to TRBD2 covers 11 bases. CDR1 and CDR2 (germline): MNHEY, SVGAGI. J gave up 8 bases and V 7 bases, and 7 bases lay outside the gene matches. The CDR3 is 14 residues long. This CDR3 reads CASMLALAGDEQFF. CDR3 nucleotides: TGTGCCAGCATGTTGGCACTAGCGGGAGATGAGCAGTTCTTC.

Here the CDR3 DNA reads TGTGCCAGCAGTTTAATGGCAGGGGCTAACTATGGCTACACCTTC. Residues: CASSLMAGANYGYTF. J is TRBJ1-2 and V is TRBV28; D perhaps matches TRBD1 (6 bases). V was trimmed by 2 bases and J by 0 bases, leaving 10 bases between them. From germline, CDR1 is MDHEN and CDR2 SYDVKM. This CDR3 is built from 15 residues.

The chain recombines TRBV2 with TRBJ2-3; 11 positions agree with TRBD2. The CDR3 covers 16 residues. Germline CDR1 SNHLY, CDR2 FYNNEI. Trimming removed 5 bases from V and 5 bases from J; junction bases left unmatched: 9. The CDR3 protein is CASSLGTSGSQDTQYF. In DNA, the CDR3 is TGTGCCAGCAGTTTAGGGACTAGCGGATCACAAGATACGCAGTATTTT. Full variable domain (remainder filled in from reference TRBV2 and TRBJ2-3): EPEVTQTPSHQVTQMGQEVILRCVPISNHLYFYWYRQILGQKVEFLVSFYNNEISEKSEIFDDQFSVERPDGSNFTLKIRSTKLEDSAMYFCASSLGTSGSQDTQYFGPGTRLTVL.

The V call is TRBV28, the J call TRBJ2-7; possibly TRBD2 for D (6 bases). V gave up 0 bases and J gave up 7 bases, with 16 bases separating them. Germline lookup yields CDR1 MDHEN and CDR2 SYDVKM. CDR3 size: 15 residues. The CDR3 region is CASSLWNGSPGEQYF. The DNA for the CDR3 is TGTGCCAGCAGTTTATGGAACGGGAGCCCTGGAGAGCAGTACTTC.

The rearrangement uses TRBV10-3 and TRBJ2-3, with 8 bases fitting TRBD2. The trim removed 7 bases at V and 3 bases at J, leaving 6 bases unmatched. Germline CDR1 ENHRY, CDR2 SYGVKD. The CDR3 has 14 amino acids. CDR3 nucleotide sequence: TGTGCCATCAAAGCGGGACTAGAGACAGATACGCAGTATTTT. Its translation: CAIKAGLETDTQYF.

The genes are TRBV2 and TRBJ2-6, with D maybe TRBD1 (6 bases). Looked up from germline, CDR1 is SNHLY and CDR2 is FYNNEI. The ends were cut back, 6 bases at V and 4 bases at J, with 13 bases in the middle. This CDR3 comprises 15 residues. CDR3 nucleotide sequence: TGTGCCAGCAGCGAAACAGGGACCGGGGCCAACGTCCTGACTTTC. Protein: CASSETGTGANVLTF. The full variable domain, its missing parts supplied by reference TRBV2 and TRBJ2-6, is EPEVTQTPSHQVTQMGQEVILRCVPISNHLYFYWYRQILGQKVEFLVSFYNNEISEKSEIFDDQFSVERPDGSNFTLKIRSTKLEDSAMYFCASSETGTGANVLTFGAGSRLTVL.

This clone has only a few counts. The chain links TRBV5-1 to TRBJ2-1; D possibly corresponds to TRBD1 (5 bases). CDR1 and CDR2 (germline): SGHRS, YFSETQ. The V and J ends lost 1 base and 1 base respectively, with 9 bases between them. The CDR3 loop spans 15 amino acids. This chain's CDR3 is CASSLQAGSYNEQFF. Written as DNA, the CDR3 is TGCGCCAGCAGCTTGCAGGCAGGGTCCTACAATGAGCAGTTCTTC.

The V gene is TRBV2, the J gene TRBJ2-7, with D unclear. Trimming stripped 7 bases from V and 3 bases from J, with 10 bases between. Germline assignment: CDR1 SNHLY and CDR2 FYNNEI. The CDR3 has 12 residues. CDR3 sequence reads: CASNIRLYEQYF. The CDR3 DNA follows: TGTGCCAGCAATATCAGGCTCTACGAGCAGTACTTC. The full variable domain, in which reference TRBV2 and TRBJ2-7 provide the parts outside the CDR3, is EPEVTQTPSHQVTQMGQEVILRCVPISNHLYFYWYRQILGQKVEFLVSFYNNEISEKSEIFDDQFSVERPDGSNFTLKIRSTKLEDSAMYFCASNIRLYEQYFGPGTRLTVT.

The V call is TRBV5-4, the J call TRBJ2-5; 7 bases line up with TRBD1. The V segment lost 5 bases and the J segment 3 bases; nucleotides outside the gene matches: 7. Germline V gene lookup returns CDR1 SGHNT and CDR2 YYREEE (reference sequence). This CDR3 comprises 14 residues. CDR3 loop: CASRRGQLEETQYF. CDR3 DNA: TGTGCCAGCAGGAGGGGACAGCTAGAAGAGACCCAGTACTTC.

J is TRBJ1-1 and V is TRBV2; a weak D match, TRBD1 (6 bases). The CDR3 runs 13 residues. Trimming shortened V by 8 bases and J by 0 bases, and 10 bases separated the two germline ends. Per germline, CDR1 SNHLY and CDR2 FYNNEI. CDR3 residues: CASGGQMNTEAFF. CDR3 in DNA: TGTGCCAGCGGTGGACAGATGAACACTGAAGCTTTCTTT.

The CDR3 sequence is CASSLTGGAKGEAFF. Written as DNA, the CDR3 is TGTGCCAGCAGCTTGACAGGGGGCGCGAAAGGGGAAGCTTTCTTT. V usage is TRBV7-8 and J usage is TRBJ1-1; 10 bases are a match to TRBD1. Germline V lookup: CDR1 SGHVS, CDR2 FQNEAQ. V trimming: 3 bases; J trimming: 8 bases; junction bases outside the gene matches: 9. The CDR3 is made up of 15 amino acids.

This clone was seen just once. The chain carries TRBV6-5 and TRBJ1-1, with D hard to call. Germline V gives CDR1 MNHEY, CDR2 SVGAGI. The V and J ends lost 6 bases and 1 base respectively, with 9 bases between them. The CDR3 totals 13 residues. CDR3 DNA sequence: TGTGCCAGCAGCTTGACGGGGAACACTGAAGCTTTCTTT. It codes for CASSLTGNTEAFF.

J is TRBJ2-5 and V is TRBV7-9; TRBD2 aligns across 7 bases. The germline V gene has CDR1 SEHNR and CDR2 FQNEAQ (reference sequence). V gave up 1 base and J gave up 5 bases; unmatched junction bases: 10. The CDR3 is 16 residues long. The CDR3 coding sequence is TGTGCCAGCAGCTTAGTCTCAGCTAGCGGTATGGAGACCCAGTACTTC. This gives the protein CASSLVSASGMETQYF.

The J gene is TRBJ1-1, the V gene TRBV2; 7 positions agree with TRBD1. Germline V gene sequence: CDR1 SNHLY, CDR2 FYNNEI. CDR3 length: 13 residues. Trimming took 7 bases from V and 1 from J; bases not matched to a gene: 3. CDR3 DNA sequence: TGTGCCAGCACCGGGACAGAGAACACTGAAGCTTTCTTT. Amino acids: CASTGTENTEAFF.

Only one count was recorded for this clone. CDR3 sequence: CASSFSDSTNTGELFF. As DNA, the CDR3 is TGTGCCAGCAGCTTCTCAGACAGTACGAACACCGGGGAGCTGTTTTTT. The chain has TRBV7-3 and TRBJ2-2; tentatively, D is TRBD1 (5 bases). Germline V gene sequence: CDR1 SGHTA, CDR2 FQGTGA. This CDR3 is built from 16 residues. Trimming removed 3 bases from V and 0 bases from J, with 11 bases in between.

The chain carries TRBV11-3 and TRBJ2-3, with 9 bases identical to TRBD2. Trimming at V came to 5 bases and at J to 4 bases, leaving 7 bases not matched to a gene. The germline gives CDR1 SGHNT, CDR2 YENEEA. The CDR3 consists of 15 residues. In DNA, the CDR3 is TGTGCCAGCAGCCCGGGAAAGCGGGAGGCAGATACGCAGTATTTT. This gives the protein CASSPGKREADTQYF.

This clone occurred a few times. Here the CDR3 reads CASSATTVYGYTF. CDR3 DNA sequence: TGTGCCAGCAGCGCCACGACAGTTTATGGCTACACCTTC. The V gene is TRBV7-2, the J gene TRBJ1-2; D possibly corresponds to TRBD1 (5 bases). With 5 bases removed from V and 5 bases from J, the gap between germline ends came to 12 bases. The CDR3 has 13 amino acids. Looked up from germline, CDR1 is SGHTA and CDR2 is FQGNSA.

This clone was seen a few times. J is TRBJ1-6 and V is TRBV7-9; tentative D call: TRBD1 (5 bases). With 2 bases removed from V and 15 bases from J, the gap between germline ends came to 14 bases. The CDR3 is 13 residues long. Germline V CDR1 and CDR2: SEHNR, FQNEAQ (reference sequence). As DNA, the CDR3 is TGTGCCAGCAGCTTACGTACCGGGGGAGTCCTCCACTTT. Translating it yields CASSLRTGGVLHF.

This clone was seen a handful of times. CDR3 sequence (DNA): TGTGCCAGCAGCTATACCCGGACAGGGTACGAGCAGTACTTC. Protein sequence: CASSYTRTGYEQYF. The rearrangement joins TRBV28 to TRBJ2-7, with 8 bases fitting TRBD1. V lost 6 bases, J lost 4 bases, and 8 bases stayed unmatched. Germline CDR1 and CDR2: MDHEN and SYDVKM. The CDR3 is 14 residues long.

The chain combines TRBV5-1 with TRBJ2-1; 14 bases agree with TRBD2. The CDR3 has 15 residues. The V segment lost 0 bases and the J segment 10 bases; nucleotides outside the gene matches: 3. CDR1 is SGHRS, CDR2 YFSETQ, per germline. CDR3 DNA sequence: TGCGCCAGCAGCTTGGGGGGACTAGCGGGAGTGGAGCAGTTCTTC. Its translation is CASSLGGLAGVEQFF.

This chain links TRBV9 with TRBJ1-2, with D unclear. This CDR3 is built from 13 residues. Per the germline V gene, CDR1 is SGDLS and CDR2 is YYNGEE. Trimming took off 6 bases at V and 4 bases at J, with 13 bases between the two ends. CDR3 sequence reads: CASTRGGPYGYTF. CDR3 sequence (DNA): TGTGCCAGCACCCGGGGAGGCCCCTATGGCTACACCTTC.

This clone was seen a few times. This rearrangement joins TRBV15 to TRBJ2-1; D possibly corresponds to TRBD2 (5 bases). This CDR3 contains 16 residues. V was clipped by 1 base and J by 0 bases, with 10 bases between them. Per germline, CDR1 LNHNV and CDR2 YYDKDF (reference sequence). The CDR3 DNA follows: TGTGCCACCAGCAGAGGAGGGTACGCCTCCTACAATGAGCAGTTCTTC. Amino acids: CATSRGGYASYNEQFF. The whole variable domain, filled in from reference TRBV15 and TRBJ2-1, reads DAMVIQNPRYQVTQFGKPVTLSCSQTLNHNVMYWYQQKSSQAPKLLFHYYDKDFNNEADTPDNFQSRRPNTSFCFLDIRSPGLGDTAMYLCATSRGGYASYNEQFFGPGTRLTVL.

The chain has TRBV7-2 and TRBJ2-5; D not certain. V was shortened by 6 bases and J by 4 bases, with 15 bases between the two germline ends. CDR3 length: 14 amino acids. Looked up from germline, CDR1 is SGHTA and CDR2 is FQGNSA. The CDR3 bases are TGTGCCAGCAGACTTGGTGGTTCGGGAGAGACCCAGTACTTC. It codes for CASRLGGSGETQYF.

In regard to this clone: A junction boundary mismatches the germline segment, possibly from a read error. This sequence joins TRBV11-2 and TRBJ2-6; D might be TRBD1 (5 bases). The CDR3 extends over 18 amino acids. Germline V lookup: CDR1 SGHAT, CDR2 FQNNGV. This CDR3 reads CASSLEGPYLSGANGLTF. The CDR3 DNA follows: TGTGCCAGCAGCTTAGAAGGCCCCTACCTCTCTGGGGCCAACGGCCTGACTTTC.

This clone appeared a few times. V gene TRBV4-3 combines with J gene TRBJ2-7, with TRBD1 matching over 9 bases. Germline CDR1 LGHNA, CDR2 YSLEER. V was pared by 3 bases and J by 1 base, with 7 bases of the junction left unmatched. The CDR3 covers 16 residues. The CDR3 nucleotides are TGCGCCAGCAGCCATGGGCGCGGGACAGGGTCCTACGAGCAGTACTTC. It specifies CASSHGRGTGSYEQYF.

The chain employs TRBV6-5 and TRBJ2-1, with 12 bases matching TRBD2. CDR1 and CDR2 from the germline V gene are MNHEY and SVGAGI. This CDR3 is built from 15 residues. The trim removed 2 bases at V and 7 bases at J, leaving 3 bases unmatched. The DNA for the CDR3 is TGTGCCAGCAGTTACGGACTAGCGGGAAGGAATGAGCAGTTCTTC. Protein: CASSYGLAGRNEQFF.